This T cell receptor (beta chain) is from a study of blood T cell repertoires in COVID-19 (dated by TCRdb to the early 2020s). Background on the whole study: Collaborator samples came from the United States, Italy and Spain and covered acute and convalescent phases of COVID-19. The prospective study material was composed of cDNA or gDNA derived from T cells, B-cell-depleted T cells, or PBMCs. Where available, HLA class I and class II types were taken from metadata supplied by the sample provider and were not determined by assay-based typing. The repertoires were released in a freely available public database meant as a resource for research on the immune response to SARS-CoV-2. The samples were drawn from two sources: the first 160 participants of the ongoing ImmuneRACE study, and some 1,300 subjects contributed by 6 global collaborators. Sample metadata almost always included a de-identified subject ID, COVID-19 status, age in years and sex. Subjects who had been exposed to COVID-19, were actively infected with it, or had recovered from it provided the deeply sampled blood TCRbeta repertoires that made up the dataset.

There are a few counts of this clone. Its antigen has not been determined. The input lacks base qualities; no much larger clone sits a single base away. The collaborating institutions used their own protocols to collect whole blood in K2EDTA tubes. For TCRbeta analysis, collaborators shipped samples as frozen whole blood, isolated PBMCs, or DNA extracted from either of those sample types. TCRbeta CDR3 regions were amplified from genomic DNA by means of the immunoSEQ Assay, a bias-controlled multiplex PCR. The original pipeline was this. Nucleated cell counts per sample were estimated from amplification of reference gene primers within the assay. To quantify the absolute abundance of each unique TCRbeta CDR3 rearrangement, sequence reads were collapsed and filtered. For each sample, productive Simpson clonality was calculated by taking the square root of Simpson's diversity index across productive rearrangements. This is the immuneACCESS table as TCRdb keeps it, with only in-frame sequences that have V and J called. A part of the clones is gone; compared with another copy, unresolved V genes explain less than half, and the rest is unexplained. V, J and clone size reflect that table, while D and trimming were determined from the DNA. The sample records about 120,000 clones, 65% to 85% of which are singletons. The top ten constitute under 6% of the sample.

Between the V and J ends, shortened by 1 base and 4 bases respectively, the junction contains 16 bases. The germline V gene specifies MGHRA as CDR1 and YSYEKL as CDR2. The CDR3 holds 16 amino acids from the cysteine to the phenylalanine. The DNA shown is the 48-base CDR3, in frame from base 1. Paper-wide results and their limitations: The amount of clinical and demographic metadata varied by source and participant and was provided uncurated.

This chain is built from TRBV4-1 and TRBJ2-5; TRBD1 is a weak D gene call, 6 bases matching. The sequence was collected from a man older than 75 with active or convalescent COVID-19. The source material was peripheral blood. Read as DNA, the sequence is TGCGCCAGCAGCCAAGTCGCCCCACTAGGGGGAGAGACCCAGTACTTC. This is translated as CASSQVAPLGGETQYF.